This T cell receptor (beta chain) is drawn from a study of STAT5B mutations in CD4+ large granular lymphocyte leukemia (dated by TCRdb to between 2021 and 2023). About the investigation overall: Among healthy controls, the CDR3 'QG' motif was associated with a particular HLA allele. The purity of purified fractions was confirmed by flow cytometry on FACSCanto II or FACSVerse to exceed 95% among lymphocytes. The study compared the TCRbeta repertoires of patients with CD4+ T-cell large granular lymphocyte leukemia against the TCRbeta repertoires of healthy blood donors.

CDR1 is given as SEHNR and CDR2 as FQNEAQ, both from the germline V gene (reference sequence). Including cysteine and phenylalanine, the CDR3 has 16 amino acids. Only the CDR3 DNA stays, 48 bases, in frame from base 1. The V and J ends are trimmed by 1 base and 3 bases, leaving 12 bases between them. The healthy control group was made up of 30 to 45 blood donors, and the Finnish Red Cross blood service supplied their buffy coats. All TCR-sequenced material derived from peripheral blood: patient blood samples and healthy donor buffy coats. Ficoll-Hypaque gradient centrifugation was used to isolate peripheral blood mononuclear cells. CD4+ cells were purified magnetically from the buffy coats of healthy controls. The Gentra Puregene Cell and Tissue kit was used to extract genomic DNA, and a Qubit 2.0 fluorometer was used to measure the amount of genomic DNA. TCRbeta rearrangements were sequenced from genomic DNA using the immunoSEQ assay at survey resolution. The paper's data handling went like this. In the TCR sequencing data, the lowest productive clonotype frequency that could be detected was 2.59 x 10-5. Analyses included only productive TCRbeta rearrangements, meaning complete and in-frame sequences. Simpson clonality, calculated in the immunoSEQ Analyzer version 3.0, was used as the measure of sample clonality. Clones were categorized by frequency as very rare, small, medium, large (1-20%) or hyperexpanded (>20%). OLGA 1.2.3 estimated generation probabilities, VDJtools produced V-gene circos plots, VDJdb was queried for specificities, and GLIPH identified CDR3 motifs. TCRdb limited this immuneACCESS table to in-frame rearrangements with V and J called. A share of clones is missing; checked studies link under half to unresolved V genes, and the rest is unexplained. The V and J calls and clone size were taken over from that table, and D and trimming were inferred from the DNA. The sample table lists nearly 35,000 clones, around three quarters of them with a count of one. The ten top clones hold less than 2.5% of the sample.

Here is what the overall study found, with its caveats: The main leukemic clonotypes were found to be private to each patient, although 25% of the main leukemic clonotypes were detected at low frequency in the non-leukemic repertoires of other patients. Data were not HLA-matched; higher clonality in CD4+ versus CD8+ T-LGLL could reflect the relatively small sample size. Greater clonality appeared to be present in CD4-sorted patient repertoires than in healthy CD4+ repertoires, and the difference was retained after the putative leukemic clones were removed. Enrichment of TRBV06-family usage was observed among the top patient clones (8/27) relative to healthy controls (2/35).

Details on this clone: It lacks a known antigen. Per-nucleotide qualities are absent, and no much larger clonotype sits a single base away.

The TCR sequence derives from a human donor in good health. The sequence links TRBV7-9 to TRBJ2-2, with TRBD2 as a weak D call on 5 bases. Sequencing was done on a sample of CD4+ T cells from blood buffy coats. The DNA sequence reads TGTGCCAGCAGCTTAGTGAGTGGGAGACACACCGGGGAGCTGTTTTTT. This codes for CASSLVSGRHTGELFF.